This TCR beta chain stems from a study of human T cells and chemical hapten exposure. Study-wide background: TCR yields per sample varied, mainly owing to small pooled library volume differences. Study-wide points: Expanded TCRs made up significantly more big CDR3 similarity clusters than controls did.

This clonotype has just a few counts. What it binds is not known. CDR3 size: 15 residues. Germline V gene sequence: CDR1 SGHAT, CDR2 FQNNGV. The germline V and J ends were trimmed by 6 bases and 2 bases, with 11 bases remaining between them. TCRdb reanalysed the RACE reads using MiXCR and keeps one entry per CDR3 protein. The profile shows approximately 73,000 distinct CDR3 sequences, around a tenth of them singletons. Time point given: patch test 1, 2 weeks after DPC sensitization. Documented treatment: therapeutic diphenylcyclopropenone sensitization with weekly scalp DPC. The donor pool consisted of alopecia patients aged 18 to 70 years, considered suitable for DPC. Total RNA was extracted from unfractionated whole blood.

The J gene is TRBJ2-6, the V gene TRBV11-2; tentatively, D is TRBD2 (5 bases). This clonotype originated in a woman aged 45-60 years with alopecia areata. Some clones in this sample may be carry-over from other donors' samples. Material: whole blood, obtained in connection with sensitization to the hapten diphenylcyclopropenone (DPC). The CDR3 DNA is TGTGCCAGCAGGCTGACGGGGACTGGGGCCAACGTCCTGACTTTC. Residues: CASRLTGTGANVLTF.